The rows below give T cell receptor beta chains drawn from one sample of a study of blood T cell repertoires in COVID-19. Only in-frame clones appear in the TCRdb table, and some are missing; sequencing was by immunoSEQ multiplex PCR. Among some 89,000 clones listed, roughly four fifths were seen once. Input material: peripheral blood. The receptors come from a woman of 80 years or more with acute or convalescent COVID-19. Both conserved end residues are part of each CDR3. D genes are given only for firm matches. For some rows the clone size is stated as once, few or many, or as a class when expanded; others skip it.

DNA: TGTGCCAGCAGCCATCTCATTGACAGCTATGGCTACACCTTC
CDR3: CASSHLIDSYGYTF
J: TRBJ1-2
size: NA
length: 14
V: TRBV7-2
D: NA

DNA: TGTGCCAGCAGTAACCAACAGGGACGCTATGGCTACACCTTC
CDR3: CASSNQQGRYGYTF
J: TRBJ1-2
size: NA
length: 14
V: TRBV6-5
D: NA

DNA: TGTGCCAGCTCACCATTACCAGATTCACCCCTCCACTTT
CDR3: CASSPLPDSPLHF
J: TRBJ1-6
size: NA
length: 13
V: TRBV18
D: NA

DNA: TGTGCCAGCAGTGGCGACAGGGGGCGAGGCACTGAAGCTTTCTTT
CDR3: CASSGDRGRGTEAFF
J: TRBJ1-1
size: once
length: 15
V: TRBV2
D: TRBD1

DNA: TGTGCCAGCAAGACGGACAGGGTAAATCAGCCCCAGCATTTT
CDR3: CASKTDRVNQPQHF
J: TRBJ1-5
size: NA
length: 14
V: TRBV6-6
D: TRBD1

DNA: TGTGCCAGCTCAAAACTCGGGACAGGGGGCAAAAACATTCAGTACTTC
CDR3: CASSKLGTGGKNIQYF
J: TRBJ2-4
size: NA
length: 16
V: TRBV2
D: TRBD1

DNA: TGCGCCAGCAGCGCCCAAGGACAGGACTACGAGCAGTACTTC
CDR3: CASSAQGQDYEQYF
J: TRBJ2-7
size: NA
length: 14
V: TRBV5-1
D: TRBD1

DNA: TGTGCCAGCAGCCCGGACAGGGACACCGGGGAGCTGTTTTTT
CDR3: CASSPDRDTGELFF
J: TRBJ2-2
size: NA
length: 14
V: TRBV7-9
D: TRBD1

DNA: TGTGCCAGTAGCCTGACAGATTTCAACTATGGCTACACCTTC
CDR3: CASSLTDFNYGYTF
J: TRBJ1-2
size: NA
length: 14
V: TRBV19
D: NA

DNA: TGTGCCAGCTCACCAGGGGGGGAGGTTCAGCCCCAGCATTTT
CDR3: CASSPGGEVQPQHF
J: TRBJ1-5
size: NA
length: 14
V: TRBV18
D: NA

DNA: TGTGCCAGCAGCCAATGGACGTACAGGACGAACACCGGGGAGCTGTTTTTT
CDR3: CASSQWTYRTNTGELFF
J: TRBJ2-2
size: NA
length: 17
V: TRBV5-6
D: NA

DNA: TGTGCCAGCAGTCTTCAAGCGGGAGTCCGCTACGAGCAGTACTTC
CDR3: CASSLQAGVRYEQYF
J: TRBJ2-7
size: once
length: 15
V: TRBV2
D: TRBD2

DNA: TGTGCCAGCAGCCAAGCTCTAGCGGGAGTTGATCCCGGGGAGCTGTTTTTT
CDR3: CASSQALAGVDPGELFF
J: TRBJ2-2
size: NA
length: 17
V: TRBV3-1/TRBV3-2
D: TRBD2

DNA: TGTGCCAGCAGCTCAACAGGGTTATGGTCGACCGGGGAGCTGTTTTTT
CDR3: CASSSTGLWSTGELFF
J: TRBJ2-2
size: NA
length: 16
V: TRBV7-8
D: NA

DNA: TGTGCCAGCAGCGAGGGGGGGCAGGGTAGCTATACCCAGTACTTC
CDR3: CASSEGGQGSYTQYF
J: TRBJ2-5
size: NA
length: 15
V: TRBV9
D: NA

DNA: TGTGCCAGCAGTGAAAATAGCGGGAGGGTCTACAATGAGCAGTTCTTC
CDR3: CASSENSGRVYNEQFF
J: TRBJ2-1
size: NA
length: 16
V: TRBV2
D: TRBD2

DNA: TGTGCCAGCAGTCCAACTAGCGTCCTTAACGACAATGAGCAGTTCTTC
CDR3: CASSPTSVLNDNEQFF
J: TRBJ2-1
size: NA
length: 16
V: TRBV28
D: TRBD2

DNA: TGTGCCAGCAGCCACGACAGGGGCTACGAGCAGTACTTC
CDR3: CASSHDRGYEQYF
J: TRBJ2-7
size: NA
length: 13
V: TRBV3-1/TRBV3-2
D: TRBD1

DNA: TGTGCCAGCAGTTACTCGGACAGGGGCAATCAGCCCCAGCATTTT
CDR3: CASSYSDRGNQPQHF
J: TRBJ1-5
size: NA
length: 15
V: TRBV6-2/TRBV6-3
D: TRBD1

DNA: TGTGCCAGCCGCGTGGGGGGGGGCACAGATACGCAGTATTTT
CDR3: CASRVGGGTDTQYF
J: TRBJ2-3
size: NA
length: 14
V: TRBV27
D: TRBD2

DNA: TGTGCCAGCAGCCCCGGGACAGGGTACGAGCAGTACTTC
CDR3: CASSPGTGYEQYF
J: TRBJ2-7
size: few
length: 13
V: TRBV11-3
D: TRBD1

DNA: TGTGCCAGCAGCCAAGAACTAGCGGGAGGGCCTAGCACAGATACGCAGTATTTT
CDR3: CASSQELAGGPSTDTQYF
J: TRBJ2-3
size: NA
length: 18
V: TRBV4-2
D: TRBD2

DNA: TGTGCCAGCAGTCCCGACAGGGTTTACAATGAGCAGTTCTTC
CDR3: CASSPDRVYNEQFF
J: TRBJ2-1
size: NA
length: 14
V: TRBV6-5
D: TRBD1

DNA: TGTGCCAGCAGCTTCGAGCAGGGGGCTTTCAATCAGCCCCAGCATTTT
CDR3: CASSFEQGAFNQPQHF
J: TRBJ1-5
size: NA
length: 16
V: TRBV5-8
D: TRBD1

DNA: TGTGCCAGCAGTACAGGGTTGTCCTATGGCTACACCTTC
CDR3: CASSTGLSYGYTF
J: TRBJ1-2
size: NA
length: 13
V: TRBV12-3/TRBV12-4
D: NA

DNA: TGTGCCAGCAGAGATTTCCCCTCGGGAACAGGGTACGACGAGCAGTACTTC
CDR3: CASRDFPSGTGYDEQYF
J: TRBJ2-7
size: NA
length: 17
V: TRBV28
D: NA

DNA: TGTGCCAGCAGTGAGGAACAGGGGGTAGTTTCACCCCTCCACTTT
CDR3: CASSEEQGVVSPLHF
J: TRBJ1-6
size: few
length: 15
V: TRBV2
D: TRBD1

DNA: TGTGCCAGCAGCCCCACCTTGGGAGGAGGGGTCGATAGCATTCAGTACTTC
CDR3: CASSPTLGGGVDSIQYF
J: TRBJ2-4
size: NA
length: 17
V: TRBV7-8
D: NA

DNA: TGTGCCAGCAGCCAGAGTGGGACTTTCAGCTCCTATAATTCACCCCTCCACTTT
CDR3: CASSQSGTFSSYNSPLHF
J: TRBJ1-6
size: few
length: 18
V: TRBV14
D: NA

DNA: TGTGCCAGCAGTTTCAGAGGGAACTATGGCTACACCTTC
CDR3: CASSFRGNYGYTF
J: TRBJ1-2
size: NA
length: 13
V: TRBV12-3/TRBV12-4
D: NA

DNA: TGTGCCAGCAGCCGGACAGGCCTTCATTCTGAAGCTTTCTTT
CDR3: CASSRTGLHSEAFF
J: TRBJ1-1
size: NA
length: 14
V: TRBV28
D: TRBD1

DNA: TGTGCCATCAGTGAGTCAACAGGATGGACAGGAAACACCATATATTTT
CDR3: CAISESTGWTGNTIYF
J: TRBJ1-3
size: NA
length: 16
V: TRBV10-3
D: NA

DNA: TGTGCCAGTAGTATCCGTACAGGGCTGAACACCGGGGAGCTGTTTTTT
CDR3: CASSIRTGLNTGELFF
J: TRBJ2-2
size: NA
length: 16
V: TRBV19
D: NA

DNA: TGTGCCAGCAGCGTTTTAAACTCCTACAATGAGCAGTTCTTC
CDR3: CASSVLNSYNEQFF
J: TRBJ2-1
size: NA
length: 14
V: TRBV9
D: NA

DNA: TGTGCCAGCAGCCAAGTCGTAGCGGGAGGTACCGGGGAGCTGTTTTTT
CDR3: CASSQVVAGGTGELFF
J: TRBJ2-2
size: NA
length: 16
V: TRBV3-1/TRBV3-2
D: TRBD2

DNA: TGTGCCAGCAGTGAAGCGGGGACAGCCTATGGCTACACCTTC
CDR3: CASSEAGTAYGYTF
J: TRBJ1-2
size: NA
length: 14
V: TRBV6-1
D: TRBD1

DNA: TGTGCCAGCAGGCTGGGAGCGGGAGTCTCCTACAATGAGCAGTTCTTC
CDR3: CASRLGAGVSYNEQFF
J: TRBJ2-1
size: few
length: 16
V: TRBV2
D: TRBD2

DNA: TGCGCCAGCCGGGACAGCATGAACACTGAAGCTTTCTTT
CDR3: CASRDSMNTEAFF
J: TRBJ1-1
size: NA
length: 13
V: TRBV5-1
D: TRBD1

DNA: TGTGCCAGCAGTTCCCCGGGTTTCGGCGGGATGAGTGGAAATACGCAGTATTTT
CDR3: CASSSPGFGGMSGNTQYF
J: TRBJ2-3
size: NA
length: 18
V: TRBV6-2/TRBV6-3
D: NA

DNA: TGTGCCAGCAGCTTAGCAAAGGTGGAGCCTGAAGCTTTCTTT
CDR3: CASSLAKVEPEAFF
J: TRBJ1-1
size: NA
length: 14
V: TRBV7-8
D: NA

DNA: TGTGCCAGCAGCTTAGACGGGGCTAACTATGGCTACACCTTC
CDR3: CASSLDGANYGYTF
J: TRBJ1-2
size: NA
length: 14
V: TRBV11-2
D: NA

DNA: TGCGCCAGCAGCTTGCAGGGCCTATCCACAGATACGCAGTATTTT
CDR3: CASSLQGLSTDTQYF
J: TRBJ2-3
size: NA
length: 15
V: TRBV5-1
D: NA

DNA: TGTGCCACCAGCAGTCGGCGGGGTATCAATGAGCAGTTCTTC
CDR3: CATSSRRGINEQFF
J: TRBJ2-1
size: NA
length: 14
V: TRBV15
D: NA

DNA: TGTGCCAGCAGCTTAGGCGGGGGCATGAACACTGAAGCTTTCTTT
CDR3: CASSLGGGMNTEAFF
J: TRBJ1-1
size: once
length: 15
V: TRBV7-2
D: NA

DNA: TGTGCCAGCAGTAGTGGACAGGACAGCACTGAAGCTTTCTTT
CDR3: CASSSGQDSTEAFF
J: TRBJ1-1
size: NA
length: 14
V: TRBV6-5
D: TRBD1

DNA: TGTGCCAGCAGTGAGCGAGTGTTGATCAATGAGCAGTTCTTC
CDR3: CASSERVLINEQFF
J: TRBJ2-1
size: once
length: 14
V: TRBV2
D: NA

DNA: TGTGCCAGCAGCCAAACTGAGACTTATGGCTACACCTTC
CDR3: CASSQTETYGYTF
J: TRBJ1-2
size: few
length: 13
V: TRBV14
D: NA

DNA: TGTGCCAGCAGCTTGGCAGGGTCCCAAGAGACCCAGTACTTC
CDR3: CASSLAGSQETQYF
J: TRBJ2-5
size: NA
length: 14
V: TRBV5-6
D: NA

DNA: TGTGCCAGCTCATACGGACAGGGAGATCAGCCCCAGCATTTT
CDR3: CASSYGQGDQPQHF
J: TRBJ1-5
size: NA
length: 14
V: TRBV18
D: TRBD1

DNA: TGTGCCAGCAGTGAATTCGGGGGGGCCAGTGAGCAGTTCTTC
CDR3: CASSEFGGASEQFF
J: TRBJ2-1
size: once
length: 14
V: TRBV2
D: TRBD2

DNA: TGTGCCACCAGCCCCGGACAGGTTAACTATGGCTACACCTTC
CDR3: CATSPGQVNYGYTF
J: TRBJ1-2
size: NA
length: 14
V: TRBV15
D: TRBD1